The 28 T cell receptor beta chains given below trace back to one sample, sequenced in a study of cytomegalovirus exposure and HLA in healthy donors. Amplification used 60 Vbeta primers and 13 Jbeta primers. TCRdb keeps only in-frame clones here, not all; method: immunoSEQ multiplex PCR. The sample holds some 140,000 clones, roughly 73% seen once. The sequencing input was PBMCs. These receptors all come from a woman in her thirties or forties in good health and CMV-seronegative.

The chain recombines TRBV18 with TRBJ1-2; D perhaps matches TRBD1 (5 bases). V was cut by 2 bases and J by 8 bases, with 15 bases left in between. CDR1 is KGHSH and CDR2 is LQKENI in the germline V gene. CDR3 length: 14 residues. The DNA for the CDR3 is TGTGCCAGCTCACCAGGGCAGGGATTTGGCGGCTACACCTTC. Its translation is CASSPGQGFGGYTF.

Details on this clone: At the DNA level, this CDR3 is encoded by other sequences in the same sample as well. The chain uses TRBV7-3 and TRBJ2-2; 8 bases match TRBD1. Losses at the gene ends were 5 bases for V and 3 bases for J; bases not matched to a gene: 2. The germline V gene encodes CDR1 SGHTA and CDR2 FQGTGA. The CDR3 extends over 14 amino acids. DNA of the CDR3: TGTGCCAGCAGCCCGGACAGGGACACCGGGGAGCTGTTTTTT. The encoded protein is CASSPDRDTGELFF. Filled out from reference TRBV7-3 and TRBJ2-2, the complete variable domain reads GAGVSQTPSNKVTEKGKYVELRCDPISGHTALYWYRQSLGQGPEFLIYFQGTGAADDSGLPNDRFFAVRPEGSVSTLKIQRTERGDSAVYLCASSPDRDTGELFFGEGSRLTVL.

As concerns this clone: Relative to the germline gene, one junction end is altered; a read error may explain this. The V and J genes are TRBV6-5 and TRBJ1-4; 7 positions agree with TRBD1. The CDR3 runs to 16 residues. Germline CDR1 and CDR2: MNHEY and SVGAGI. DNA for the CDR3: TGTGCCAGCAATTACCCCTCCAGGGACAGAGCTGAAAAACTGTTTTTT. Amino acids: CASNYPSRDRAEKLFF.

The J gene is TRBJ2-1, the V gene TRBV7-6; 9 bases align to TRBD1. The CDR3 consists of 16 residues. The ends lost 5 bases at V and 4 bases at J; junction bases unmatched: 9. Germline-derived CDR1 and CDR2 are SGHVS and FNYEAQ. The CDR3 region has the DNA TGTGCCAGCAGCCCTATGGACAGGGGATTATACAATGAGCAGTTCTTC. Protein: CASSPMDRGLYNEQFF.

This chain links TRBV4-1 with TRBJ2-4; no clear D gene. The CDR3 runs 16 residues. The V gene's germline CDR1 is MGHRA and CDR2 YSYEKL. Deletions cut 4 bases from V and 0 bases from J, with 13 bases between. CDR3: CASSPIGRGAKNIQYF. The CDR3 DNA is TGCGCCAGCAGCCCAATTGGTAGAGGAGCCAAAAACATTCAGTACTTC.

The rearrangement uses TRBV4-3 and TRBJ2-3, with D possibly TRBD1 on 5 matching bases. V lost 1 base to trimming and J lost 4 bases, with 15 bases between them. The length of the CDR3 is 16 residues. Germline CDR1 reads LGHNA; CDR2 reads YSLEER. The CDR3 DNA reads TGCGCCAGCAGCCAAGCATACCAGGGCGGCGCAGATACGCAGTATTTT. Translation gives CASSQAYQGGADTQYF.

The CDR3 nucleotides read TGTGCCAGCAGCCCGAGGGACAGGGGAACTGGGGCCAACGTCCTGACTTTC. Translation gives CASSPRDRGTGANVLTF. This sequence joins TRBV7-8 and TRBJ2-6; 10 bases are shared with TRBD1. The CDR3 has 17 amino acids. Losses at the gene ends were 5 bases for V and 2 bases for J; bases not matched to a gene: 6. Germline V CDR1 and CDR2: SGHVS, FQNEAQ.

The V and J genes are TRBV13 and TRBJ2-3; 14 bases line up with TRBD2. The CDR3 runs 16 residues. Germline-derived CDR1 and CDR2 are PRHDT and FYEKMQ (reference sequence). The V segment lost 4 bases and the J segment 5 bases; nucleotides outside the gene matches: 5. The CDR3 DNA follows: TGTGCCAGCAGCTCCGAGGGACTAGCGGGGGTAGATACGCAGTATTTT. Encoded protein: CASSSEGLAGVDTQYF.

This chain links TRBV5-4 with TRBJ2-1; D uncertain. The V gene's germline CDR1 is SGHNT and CDR2 YYREEE (reference sequence). The CDR3 runs to 16 residues. The V end lost 0 bases, the J end lost 0 bases, and 10 bases lay between the germline ends. Here the CDR3 reads CASSLASASSYNEQFF. In nucleotides, the CDR3 is TGTGCCAGCAGCTTGGCATCAGCGAGCTCCTACAATGAGCAGTTCTTC. Based on the CDR3 plus reference TRBV5-4 and TRBJ2-1, the full variable domain is ETGVTQSPTHLIKTRGQQVTLRCSSQSGHNTVSWYQQALGQGPQFIFQYYREEENGRGNFPPRFSGLQFPNYSSELNVNALELDDSALYLCASSLASASSYNEQFFGPGTRLTVL.

Concerning this clone: Germline is not matched at one junction end, which may reflect a read error. This chain joins TRBV5-1 and TRBJ2-1, with a possible D match to TRBD1 (5 bases). This CDR3 comprises 12 residues. Germline V gene sequence: CDR1 SGHRS, CDR2 YFSETQ. The chain's CDR3 is CVSSSTDNEQFF. CDR3 sequence (DNA): TGCGTCAGCAGCTCGACAGACAATGAGCAGTTCTTC.

V and J are TRBV2 and TRBJ1-2; TRBD1 matches 10 bases. The CDR3 has 18 amino acids. The V segment lost 4 bases and the J segment 4 bases; nucleotides outside the gene matches: 15. Germline loops: CDR1 SNHLY, CDR2 FYNNEI. Here the CDR3 reads CASSGEGFGQGGVYGYTF. The CDR3 DNA follows: TGTGCCAGCAGTGGTGAAGGGTTCGGACAGGGGGGAGTCTATGGCTACACCTTC.

V is TRBV27 and J is TRBJ2-1, with D possibly being TRBD2 (5 bases). CDR1 is MNHEY and CDR2 is SMNVEV in the germline V gene (reference sequence). V dropped 5 bases and J dropped 4 bases, with 24 bases sitting between them. The CDR3 has 18 residues. The CDR3 DNA reads TGTGCCAGCAGTGAGGGAGCGGAAGAGTATTCGTATTACAATGAGCAGTTCTTC. The encoded protein is CASSEGAEEYSYYNEQFF.

This clone occurred a few times. The gene calls are TRBV6-1 and TRBJ1-6; unclear D gene. Trimming removed 1 base from V and 8 bases from J, with 15 bases in between. The germline CDR1 and CDR2 sequences are MNHNS and SASEGT. CDR3 length: 16 residues. DNA of the CDR3: TGTGCCAGCAGTGAAGGGGCGGGAGGGTTGTATTCACCCCTCCACTTT. Protein product: CASSEGAGGLYSPLHF.

The sample holds one count of this clone. The chain couples TRBV19 to TRBJ2-5; the D gene is possibly TRBD1 (5 bases). Germline CDR1 is LNHDA and CDR2 is SQIVND (reference sequence). V was trimmed by 6 bases and J by 3 bases, leaving 14 bases between them. The CDR3 has 14 amino acids. Here the CDR3 reads CASSPQGDKETQYF. CDR3 coding DNA: TGTGCCAGTAGCCCTCAGGGTGACAAAGAGACCCAGTACTTC.

The rearrangement links TRBV4-3 to TRBJ1-2; TRBD1 might be the D (6 bases). In germline, CDR1 is LGHNA, CDR2 YSLEER. Trimming cost V 1 base and J 3 bases, with 12 bases left between them. The CDR3 consists of 15 residues. The CDR3 loop is CASSQGYRADYGYTF. CDR3 in DNA: TGCGCCAGCAGCCAAGGGTACAGGGCTGACTATGGCTACACCTTC.

The rearrangement joins TRBV5-4 to TRBJ2-5; 12 bases line up with TRBD2. The CDR3 covers 15 residues. Germline V CDR1 and CDR2: SGHNT, YYREEE (reference sequence). V shed 6 bases and J 3 bases; nucleotides not matched to a gene: 6. The CDR3 sequence: CASNLLAGGEETQYF. For the CDR3, the DNA is TGTGCCAGCAACCTACTAGCGGGGGGTGAAGAGACCCAGTACTTC. The full variable domain, its missing parts supplied by reference TRBV5-4 and TRBJ2-5, is ETGVTQSPTHLIKTRGQQVTLRCSSQSGHNTVSWYQQALGQGPQFIFQYYREEENGRGNFPPRFSGLQFPNYSSELNVNALELDDSALYLCASNLLAGGEETQYFGPGTRLLVL.

The chain carries TRBV7-9 and TRBJ2-1; D is possibly TRBD2 (5 bases). The ends were cut back, 1 base at V and 7 bases at J, with 14 bases in the middle. The CDR3 covers 15 residues. The germline CDR1 and CDR2 sequences are SEHNR and FQNEAQ (reference sequence). CDR3 coding DNA: TGTGCCAGCAGCTTAGGAGGCGGCGAGGGTAATGAGCAGTTCTTC. Amino acid sequence: CASSLGGGEGNEQFF.

CDR3: CASSFSGGANEQFF. The DNA for the CDR3 is TGTGCCAGCAGCTTTAGCGGGGGGGCCAATGAGCAGTTCTTC. The chain couples TRBV7-3 to TRBJ2-1, with 11 bases matching TRBD2. The CDR3 loop spans 14 amino acids. V lost 3 bases to trimming and J lost 6 bases; unmatched junction nucleotides: 1. The germline V gene encodes CDR1 SGHTA and CDR2 FQGTGA.

The chain is built from TRBV6-4 and TRBJ1-1; D not resolved. The V and J ends lost 0 bases and 7 bases respectively, with 12 bases between them. This CDR3 is built from 14 residues. Germline CDR1 is MRHNA and CDR2 is SNTAGT. The CDR3 DNA is TGTGCCAGCAGTGACTCGATAAAAGGGAGTGAAGCTTTCTTT. Residues: CASSDSIKGSEAFF.

This sequence joins TRBV28 and TRBJ2-2, with 14 bases that match TRBD2. The J segment lost 0 bases and the V segment lost 6 bases, leaving 6 bases of the junction unmatched. Germline V gene data show CDR1 as MDHEN and CDR2 as SYDVKM. The CDR3 loop spans 18 amino acids. The CDR3 nucleotides are TGTGCCAGCAGAGGACTAGCGGGGGGAATGGCGAACACCGGGGAGCTGTTTTTT. This translates into CASRGLAGGMANTGELFF.

The chain has TRBV28 and TRBJ1-2, with D hard to call. The CDR3 spans 12 residues. The ends were cut back, 11 bases at V and 8 bases at J, with 18 bases in the middle. Germline lookup yields CDR1 MDHEN and CDR2 SYDVKM. CDR3 in amino acids: CASWVDWRGYTF. In DNA, the CDR3 is TGTGCCTCTTGGGTGGACTGGAGGGGCTACACCTTC.

J is TRBJ2-2 and V is TRBV5-4, with 11 bases fitting TRBD2. Germline CDR1 is SGHNT and CDR2 is YYREEE (reference sequence). The CDR3 is 17 amino acids. V was pared by 3 bases and J by 4 bases, with 8 bases of the junction left unmatched. The CDR3 nucleotides read TGTGCCAGCAGCTCGAAGACTAGCGGGGACGGCACCGGGGAGCTGTTTTTT. Its protein is CASSSKTSGDGTGELFF.

This clone was detected only a few times. J is TRBJ2-1 and V is TRBV5-6; weak D call: TRBD1 (5 bases). The germline V gene has CDR1 SGHDT and CDR2 YYEEEE. V lost 4 bases and J 1 base, leaving 9 bases between the germline ends. This CDR3 is built from 14 residues. The CDR3 loop is CASSRAGSYNEQFF. In nucleotides, the CDR3 is TGTGCCAGCAGCAGGGCAGGGTCCTACAATGAGCAGTTCTTC.

This clone is a singleton in its sample. The chain uses TRBV19 and TRBJ2-2; 9 nucleotides line up with TRBD2. The CDR3 contains 16 residues. Looked up from germline, CDR1 is LNHDA and CDR2 is SQIVND (reference sequence). V lost 7 bases to trimming and J lost 5 bases; unmatched junction nucleotides: 11. The CDR3 DNA reads as TGTGCCAGTACCCTAGGTTCGCTAGCGGGGACCGGGGAGCTGTTTTTT. Its protein is CASTLGSLAGTGELFF.

The chain has TRBV6-6 and TRBJ2-4; 11 bases map to TRBD2. Per germline, CDR1 MNHNY and CDR2 SVGAGI (reference sequence). The CDR3 is made up of 16 amino acids. J was trimmed by 5 bases and V by 1 base; bases with no gene match: 4. CDR3 DNA sequence: TGTGCCAGCAGTTACTTTCCTAGCGGGGGGCAAAACATTCAGTACTTC. It translates to CASSYFPSGGQNIQYF.

This clone occurred a few times. This chain joins TRBV4-2 and TRBJ1-1; 7 bases are shared with TRBD1. The V gene end was trimmed by 4 bases and the J gene end by 6 bases; junction bases not matched to a gene: 8. This CDR3 region has 14 residues. The germline V gene encodes CDR1 LGHNA and CDR2 YNFKEQ. As DNA, the CDR3 is TGTGCCAGCAGCCCTGGGACAGCGGGGGCTGAAGCTTTCTTT. The encoded protein is CASSPGTAGAEAFF.

A word on this clone: This same CDR3 is encoded by further DNA sequences in the sample. The rearrangement links TRBV9 to TRBJ1-2; 11 nucleotides match TRBD1. The CDR3 totals 15 residues. The V gene's germline CDR1 is SGDLS and CDR2 YYNGEE. Trimming at V came to 2 bases and at J to 8 bases, leaving 8 bases not matched to a gene. CDR3 nucleotides: TGTGCCAGCAGCGTGAGCGGACAGGGGGCGCGGGGCTACACCTTC. Translated, it gives CASSVSGQGARGYTF.

The table lists this clone with a count of one. V is TRBV7-2 and J is TRBJ2-2; the D gene is possibly TRBD2 (6 bases). Per germline, CDR1 SGHTA and CDR2 FQGNSA. Trimming removed 3 bases from V and 6 bases from J, with 23 bases in between. The CDR3 loop spans 18 amino acids. The CDR3 is CASSFYSGGRVGAGELFF. The CDR3 coding sequence is TGTGCCAGCAGCTTTTATTCCGGGGGACGAGTTGGGGCCGGGGAGCTGTTTTTT.